The clone carrying this TCR beta chain has only one observation. The antigen remains undetermined. This record comes from a study of a mutant IDH1 vaccine in newly diagnosed glioma. In the study overall: Patients in the study were vaccinated eight times, receiving shots in weeks 1, 3, 5, 7, 11, 15, 19 and 23.

Sequencing was performed with immunoSEQ multiplex PCR; in TCRdb, only in-frame clones are kept and a portion is missing. The sample includes 70,000 to 100,000 clones, around nine tenths seen only once; the top ten take 0.55% to 0.65%. The CDR3 has 15 residues. The V gene lost 0 bases and the J gene lost 5 bases, with 13 bases spanning the gap. The germline V gene has CDR1 LGHNA and CDR2 YNFKEQ. Study-wide points: Pseudoprogression showed no apparent link to changes in top peripheral T cell clonotypes.

As to time point: week 5, during vaccination. Doses of 300 ug of mutant IDH1 20-mer peptide were given with topical imiquimod. The donors' diagnosis was new WHO grade 3 or 4 astrocytoma that was IDH1-mutant and ATRX-lost. Source: PBMCs, taken from a glioma patient whose treatment included an IDH1 peptide vaccine. The clonotype was recovered from a woman aged 50 to 60 with glioma. The gene calls are TRBV4-2 and TRBJ2-5, with D tentatively TRBD2 (5 bases). CDR3: CASSQDGLISETQYF. The CDR3 DNA reads TGTGCCAGCAGCCAAGATGGACTGATCTCTGAGACCCAGTACTTC.